This T cell receptor (beta chain) emerged from a study of CD8 T cells in Susac syndrome. Study-level results: As acknowledged by the study, its TCR sequencing and HLA analysis included a relatively small number of individuals.

After extraction with the RNeasy kit, about 0.5 to 1 ug of the RNA was reverse transcribed using random hexamers. It was immunoSEQ multiplex PCR that amplified TCR beta CDR3 across 54 Vbeta and 13 Jbeta. MiXCR was run by TCRdb on the immunoSEQ multiplex PCR reads, yielding one entry per CDR3 protein. The repertoire has about 190,000 distinct CDR3 sequences, roughly 92% of them found once; the top ten carry approximately 0.1%. Controls were healthy donors chosen to match patients in age and sex. Details on this clonotype: Its target is not known.

The sequence derives from a human donor in good health. The sequenced sample consisted of CD4+ T cells from PBMCs.

The CDR3 region has the DNA TGTGCCAGCAGGGTCGACAGGGGGCGAGCCTATGGCTACACCTTC. Amino acids: CASRVDRGRAYGYTF. The chain links TRBV2 to TRBJ1-2; 10 bases line up with TRBD1. Germline trimming cut 6 bases from V and 4 bases from J; bases unmatched to any gene: 8. The CDR3 is made up of 15 amino acids. CDR1 SNHLY and CDR2 FYNNEI come from the germline V gene. Using reference TRBV2 and TRBJ1-2 for the parts outside the CDR3, the full variable domain is EPEVTQTPSHQVTQMGQEVILRCVPISNHLYFYWYRQILGQKVEFLVSFYNNEISEKSEIFDDQFSVERPDGSNFTLKIRSTKLEDSAMYFCASRVDRGRAYGYTFGSGTRLTVV.